This T cell receptor beta chain was found in a study of CD8+ T cells in alopecia areata. Study-wide context: Tofacitinib was taken orally by treated patients, and the dose was 5 to 10 mg twice daily. Regarding the study as a whole: Clarity of TCR sharing across patients fell short of that in mice, possibly HLA-related. Lesional scalp, especially alopecia totalis/universalis, showed higher clonality than normal scalp.

cDNA prepared by RNA extraction and subsequent reverse transcription served as the template for sequencing. Some clones are missing from TCRdb's copy, which holds only in-frame ones; the method was immunoSEQ multiplex PCR. The sample has about 14,000 clones; under 60% are singletons. Peripheral blood and lesional scalp punch biopsies were taken from alopecia areata patients. For this clone: What it binds is unknown.

Deletions cut 4 bases from V and 3 bases from J, with 10 bases between. Germline V lookup: CDR1 MDHEN, CDR2 SYDVKM. The CDR3 covers 15 residues. The chain has TRBV28 and TRBJ2-6; D perhaps matches TRBD1 (6 bases). The material was skin, obtained at week 0. The sequence was obtained from a human donor with alopecia areata. The CDR3 DNA sequence: TGTGCCAGCAGTTCTGGGGGCAATGGGGCCAACGTCCTGACTTTC. Translated: CASSSGGNGANVLTF.